This T cell receptor beta chain was identified in a study of blood T cell repertoires in COVID-19. The V gene end was trimmed by 5 bases and the J gene end by 7 bases; junction bases not matched to a gene: 5. The CDR3 sequence is 15 residues long. Germline lookup yields CDR1 LNHDA and CDR2 SQIVND (reference sequence). This table comes from immunoSEQ multiplex PCR, and its TCRdb copy is limited to in-frame clones, with some not included. The sample holds about 150,000 clones; 85% to 90% are singletons and the top ten take roughly 3.2%. The sequenced sample was peripheral blood. The chain carries TRBV19 and TRBJ2-2; 12 nucleotides agree with TRBD2. The receptor was isolated from an older woman with active COVID-19. The CDR3: CASSLQLAGGGELFF. The DNA for the CDR3 is TGTGCCAGTAGTCTCCAACTAGCGGGAGGCGGGGAGCTGTTTTTT.